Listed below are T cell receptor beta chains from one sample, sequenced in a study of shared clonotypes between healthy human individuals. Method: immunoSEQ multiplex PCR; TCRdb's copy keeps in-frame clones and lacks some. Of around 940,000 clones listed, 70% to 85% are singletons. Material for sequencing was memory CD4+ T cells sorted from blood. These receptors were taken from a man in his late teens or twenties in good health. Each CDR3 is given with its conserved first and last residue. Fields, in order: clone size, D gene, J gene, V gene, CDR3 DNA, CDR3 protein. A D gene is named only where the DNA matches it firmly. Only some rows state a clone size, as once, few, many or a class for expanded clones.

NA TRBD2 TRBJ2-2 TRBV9 TGTGCCAGCAGCACGTCGGACACCGGGGGGGTCGGGGAGCTGTTTTTT CASSTSDTGGVGELFF
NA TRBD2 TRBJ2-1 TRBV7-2 TGTGCCAGCAGCTGGAGCGGGAGGGATTACAATGAGCAGTTCTTC CASSWSGRDYNEQFF
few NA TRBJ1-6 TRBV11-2 TGTGCCAGCAGCTCATTGCAGGGGAGTCGCTCACCCCTCCACTTT CASSSLQGSRSPLHF
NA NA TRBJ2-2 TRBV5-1 TGCGCCAGCAGCACGGACATGGCTTACGGGGAGCTGTTTTTT CASSTDMAYGELFF
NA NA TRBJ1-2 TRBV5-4 TGTGCCAGCAGCGGAACTCGGGAGGGAGCTAACTATGGCTACACCTTC CASSGTREGANYGYTF
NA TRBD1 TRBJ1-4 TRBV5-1 TGCGCCAGCAGGTTCCGACAGGGAGTCGATGAAAAACTGTTTTTT CASRFRQGVDEKLFF
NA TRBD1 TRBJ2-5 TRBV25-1 TGTGCCAGCAGCAAACAGGGGTTACGGGAGACCCAGTACTTC CASSKQGLRETQYF
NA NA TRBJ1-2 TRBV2 TGTGCCAGCAGTTGGGACATTAACTATGGCTACACCTTC CASSWDINYGYTF
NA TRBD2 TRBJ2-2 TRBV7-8 TGTGCCAGCAGCACCAGCGGGAGAGGCGGGGAGCTGTTTTTT CASSTSGRGGELFF
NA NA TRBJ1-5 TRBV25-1 TGTGCCAGCAGGTCAGGAGACAATCAGCCCCAGCATTTT CASRSGDNQPQHF
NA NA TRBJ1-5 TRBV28 TGTGCCAGCAGTTGGGGACTACATCAGCCCCAGCATTTT CASSWGLHQPQHF
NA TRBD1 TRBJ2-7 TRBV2 TGTGCCAGCAGGAAGACAGGGGCGCTCGAGCAGTACTTC CASRKTGALEQYF
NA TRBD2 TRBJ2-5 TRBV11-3 TGTGCCAGCAGCCAGTCGGTTGGCGGGGGGCAAGAGACCCAGTACTTC CASSQSVGGGQETQYF
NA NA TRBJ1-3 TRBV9 TGTGCCAGCAGCTCAGAAGGGTACAGACAGACCATATATTTT CASSSEGYRQTIYF
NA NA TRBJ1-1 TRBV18 TGTGCCAGCTCCGGGACAAGCCCAGGGATAGCTTTCTTT CASSGTSPGIAFF
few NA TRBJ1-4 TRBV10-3 TGTGCCATCAGAGACAGACAGAATGAAAAACTGTTTTTT CAIRDRQNEKLFF
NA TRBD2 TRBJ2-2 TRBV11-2 TGTGCCAGCAGCTTGGAGGCGGGGGGTTACACCGGGGAGCTGTTTTTT CASSLEAGGYTGELFF
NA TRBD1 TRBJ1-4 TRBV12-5 TGTGCTAGTGGTTCAAGACCGGGACAGGGGTCCGAAAAACTGTTTTTT CASGSRPGQGSEKLFF
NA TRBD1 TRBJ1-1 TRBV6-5 TGTGCCAGCAGACGCGGACAGGGGGCTTCTGAAGCTTTCTTT CASRRGQGASEAFF
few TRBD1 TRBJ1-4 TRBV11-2 TGTGCCAGCAGCCCGGACAGGGTTAATGAAAAACTGTTTTTT CASSPDRVNEKLFF
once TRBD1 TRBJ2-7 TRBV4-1 TGCGCCAGCAGCCAAAACACCGGGACAGGGTACGGGTGGTACGAGCAGTACTTC CASSQNTGTGYGWYEQYF
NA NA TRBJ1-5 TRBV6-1 TGTGCCAGCCGCCGGACCCAGTATAGCAATCAGCCCCAGCATTTT CASRRTQYSNQPQHF
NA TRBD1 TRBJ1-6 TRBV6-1 TGTGCCAGCAGTGCCTTCGACAGGGGGGATAATTCACCCCTCCACTTT CASSAFDRGDNSPLHF
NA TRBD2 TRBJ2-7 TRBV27 TGTGCCAGCAACCGCCGAGCGGGGGGCTACGAGCAGTACTTC CASNRRAGGYEQYF
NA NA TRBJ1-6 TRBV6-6 TGTGCCAGCAGTTACTCGCGGGGGAATCGGTCACCCCTCCACTTT CASSYSRGNRSPLHF
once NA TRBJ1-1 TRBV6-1 TGTGCCAGCCCGGACGGAATGAACACTGAAGCTTTCTTT CASPDGMNTEAFF